The 19 T cell receptor beta chains below come from one sample, sequenced in a study of OX40 agonist ivuxolimab in advanced cancers. Profiling relied on immunoSEQ multiplex PCR, and the TCRdb table lists in-frame clones only, not all of them. The profile shows about 31,000 clones, 80% to 90% of them singletons. Specimen: CD4+ or CD8+ T cells sorted from blood, collected in a trial of the OX40 agonist ivuxolimab. These receptors came from an adult with an advanced solid tumor such as melanoma, head and neck, liver or kidney cancer.

Only one count was recorded for this clone. The CDR3 DNA follows: TGCGCCAGCAGCTTGGCCGGGGGAACAGATACGCAGTATTTT. As protein: CASSLAGGTDTQYF. V and J are TRBV5-1 and TRBJ2-3, with a weak D call TRBD2 (6 bases). The CDR3 covers 14 residues. V was trimmed by 0 bases and J by 3 bases, leaving 8 bases between them. The germline V gene has CDR1 SGHRS and CDR2 YFSETQ.

This chain links TRBV5-6 with TRBJ2-1; no reliable D call. The CDR3 length is 17 residues. V was clipped by 0 bases and J by 0 bases, with 13 bases between them. From germline, CDR1 is SGHDT and CDR2 YYEEEE. In nucleotides, the CDR3 is TGTGCCAGCAGCTTGGAATTTGGACCCGGCTCCTACAATGAGCAGTTCTTC. Protein product: CASSLEFGPGSYNEQFF.

This clone was recorded once. The chain is built from TRBV7-3 and TRBJ2-1; D is ambiguous. Germline V gene lookup returns CDR1 SGHTA and CDR2 FQGTGA. The CDR3 is made up of 15 amino acids. The germline V and J ends were trimmed by 2 bases and 0 bases, with 8 bases remaining between them. CDR3 DNA sequence: TGTGCCAGCAGCTTAGTCGAGACCTCCTACAATGAGCAGTTCTTC. Translation gives CASSLVETSYNEQFF.

This clone was seen just once. The chain combines TRBV7-9 with TRBJ2-1, with 7 positions matching TRBD2. V dropped 5 bases and J dropped 9; count of bases not matched to a gene: 16. Per the germline V gene, CDR1 is SEHNR and CDR2 is FQNEAQ (reference sequence). This CDR3 spans 16 amino acids. This CDR3 is CASSPALAGPRGEQFF. The CDR3 nucleotides read TGTGCCAGCAGCCCCGCCTTAGCGGGCCCCAGAGGTGAGCAGTTCTTC.

In nucleotides, the CDR3 is TGTGCCTGGAGTGTGTTTCGGGAGCATGTCACAGATACGCAGTATTTT. Translation: CAWSVFREHVTDTQYF. The V gene is TRBV30, the J gene TRBJ2-3; possible D gene TRBD2, 6 bases. The V and J ends lost 0 bases and 2 bases respectively, with 15 bases between them. Germline CDR1 and CDR2: GTSNPN and SVGIG (reference sequence). The CDR3 is made up of 16 amino acids. The whole variable domain, remainder taken from reference TRBV30 and TRBJ2-3, is SQTIHQWPATLVQPVGSPLSLECTVEGTSNPNLYWYRQAAGRGLQLLFYSVGIGQISSEVPQNLSASRPQDRQFILSSKKLLLSDSGFYLCAWSVFREHVTDTQYFGPGTRLTVL.

DNA for the CDR3: TGTGCCAGCAGCTTAGGATTCGACACCGGGGAGCTGTTTTTT. It codes for CASSLGFDTGELFF. This chain joins TRBV13 and TRBJ2-2; D gene unclear. CDR3 length: 14 amino acids. Germline lookup yields CDR1 PRHDT and CDR2 FYEKMQ (reference sequence). Trimming took off 0 bases at V and 3 bases at J, with 5 bases between the two ends.

The rearrangement links TRBV27 to TRBJ2-2; D gene ambiguous. The V end was cut by 4 bases, the J end by 9 bases, with 15 bases between. The CDR3 has 14 amino acids. CDR1 and CDR2 (germline): MNHEY, SMNVEV (reference sequence). DNA for the CDR3: TGTGCCAGCAGTTACGGCCTGGAGCAAAGGGAGCTGTTTTTT. This encodes CASSYGLEQRELFF.

This rearrangement joins TRBV28 to TRBJ1-4; 11 bases line up with TRBD1. Germline V gene sequence: CDR1 MDHEN, CDR2 SYDVKM. Losses at the gene ends were 4 bases for V and 8 bases for J; bases not matched to a gene: 12. CDR3 length: 17 residues. The CDR3 DNA reads TGTGCCAGCAGTTGGACAGGGGGCGCGACCCGGTACGAAAAACTGTTTTTT. As protein: CASSWTGGATRYEKLFF. The whole variable domain, filled in from reference TRBV28 and TRBJ1-4, reads DVKVTQSSRYLVKRTGEKVFLECVQDMDHENMFWYRQDPGLGLRLIYFSYDVKMKEKGDIPEGYSVSREKKERFSLILESASTNQTSMYLCASSWTGGATRYEKLFFGSGTQLSVL.

This clone was seen a single time. This chain's CDR3 is CASSLAGLEAFF. The CDR3, as DNA: TGCGCCAGCAGCTTGGCGGGCCTTGAAGCTTTCTTT. V and J are TRBV5-1 and TRBJ1-1; D remains ambiguous. The CDR3 contains 12 residues. Per germline, CDR1 SGHRS and CDR2 YFSETQ. V lost 0 bases, J lost 7 bases, and 7 bases lay in between.

The chain is built from TRBV11-2 and TRBJ1-6, with TRBD1 as a possible D gene (6 bases). The CDR3 sequence is 19 residues long. V was cut by 1 base and J by 8 bases, with 24 bases left in between. CDR1 and CDR2 from the germline V gene are SGHAT and FQNNGV. DNA for the CDR3: TGTGCCAGCAGCTTAGGATACGGTTCCCTCCAGGGGTTAGATTCACCCCTCCACTTT. This sequence encodes CASSLGYGSLQGLDSPLHF.

The CDR3 DNA sequence: TGTGCCAGCAGTCGACAGGGGGAAGTCTACGAGCAGTACTTC. Its protein is CASSRQGEVYEQYF. This chain links TRBV2 with TRBJ2-7, with 9 bases matching TRBD1. There are 14 residues in the CDR3. Per germline, CDR1 SNHLY and CDR2 FYNNEI. Unmatched junction bases numbered 5, after V lost 5 bases and J lost 3 bases.

This clone came up once. This sequence joins TRBV28 and TRBJ1-6; a weak D match, TRBD1 (6 bases). The germline CDR1 and CDR2 sequences are MDHEN and SYDVKM. CDR3 length equals 15 residues. Deletions cut 2 bases from V and 9 bases from J, with 14 bases between. This CDR3 is CASSLVGRGSSPLHF. The CDR3 DNA sequence: TGTGCCAGCAGTTTAGTGGGCAGGGGAAGTTCACCCCTCCACTTT.

The gene calls are TRBV29-1 and TRBJ1-1, with D uncertain. CDR1 and CDR2 (germline): SQVTM, ANQGSEA. The CDR3 spans 12 residues. The ends were cut back, 7 bases at V and 4 bases at J, with 13 bases in the middle. CDR3 coding DNA: TGCAGCGGGGAGCGAGGGAGCACTGAAGCTTTCTTT. Its translation is CSGERGSTEAFF.

The DNA of the CDR3 is TGTGCCAGCAGTCGGGACAGGGGGACAGATACGCAGTATTTT. Its protein is CASSRDRGTDTQYF. The chain is built from TRBV28 and TRBJ2-3; TRBD1 matches at 11 bases. This CDR3 spans 14 amino acids. J gave up 3 bases and V 5 bases, and 1 base lay outside the gene matches. Looked up from germline, CDR1 is MDHEN and CDR2 is SYDVKM.

The chain combines TRBV27 with TRBJ2-7; 10 bases agree with TRBD2. Germline trimming cut 6 bases from V and 1 base from J; bases unmatched to any gene: 6. This CDR3 has 15 residues. The V gene's germline CDR1 is MNHEY and CDR2 SMNVEV (reference sequence). In DNA, the CDR3 is TGTGCCAGCAGCCACCAGCGGGAGGGATCCTACGAGCAGTACTTC. Amino acids: CASSHQREGSYEQYF.

The chain carries TRBV4-1 and TRBJ2-7, with TRBD2 identical over 7 bases. CDR1 is MGHRA and CDR2 is YSYEKL in the germline V gene. The ends lost 4 bases at V and 2 bases at J; junction bases unmatched: 11. The CDR3 runs to 16 residues. The CDR3 reads CASSLSSAGVAYEQYF. The CDR3 nucleotides are TGCGCCAGCAGCCTCAGTTCGGCGGGGGTGGCCTACGAGCAGTACTTC.

The J gene is TRBJ2-7, the V gene TRBV7-8; 11 bases fit TRBD2. CDR1 is SGHVS, CDR2 FQNEAQ, per germline. This CDR3 comprises 15 residues. V shed 3 bases and J 2 bases; nucleotides not matched to a gene: 3. The CDR3 loop reads CASSFIAGGTYEQYF. As DNA, the CDR3 is TGTGCCAGCAGCTTCATAGCGGGAGGGACCTACGAGCAGTACTTC.

This clone is a singleton in its sample. The CDR3 DNA reads TGTGCCAGCAGTTACGAACAGGCCTACGAGCAGTACTTC. Translating gives CASSYEQAYEQYF. The chain employs TRBV6-6 and TRBJ2-7, with a weak D call TRBD1 (5 bases). The CDR3 loop spans 13 amino acids. Trimming cost V 2 bases and J 2 bases, with 7 bases left between them. Germline CDR1 is MNHNY and CDR2 is SVGAGI (reference sequence).

V gene TRBV9 combines with J gene TRBJ2-3; the match to TRBD1 covers 8 bases. J was trimmed by 2 bases and V by 1 base; bases with no gene match: 9. The CDR3 spans 17 residues. Germline CDR1 SGDLS, CDR2 YYNGEE. The CDR3 coding sequence is TGTGCCAGCAGCGTATCTGTACAGGGGGACCCCACAGATACGCAGTATTTT. Protein product: CASSVSVQGDPTDTQYF.